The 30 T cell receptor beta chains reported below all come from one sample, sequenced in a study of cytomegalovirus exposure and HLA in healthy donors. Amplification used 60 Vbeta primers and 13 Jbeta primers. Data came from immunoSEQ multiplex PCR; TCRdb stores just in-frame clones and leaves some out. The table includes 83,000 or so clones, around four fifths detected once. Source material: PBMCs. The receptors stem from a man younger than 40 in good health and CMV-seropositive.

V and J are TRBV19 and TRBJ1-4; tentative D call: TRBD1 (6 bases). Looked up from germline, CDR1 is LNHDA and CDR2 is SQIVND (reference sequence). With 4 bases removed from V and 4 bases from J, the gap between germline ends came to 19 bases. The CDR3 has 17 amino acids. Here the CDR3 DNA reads TGTGCCAGTAGTACTGGCGAGACAGGCGGCGTTAATGAAAAACTGTTTTTT. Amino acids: CASSTGETGGVNEKLFF.

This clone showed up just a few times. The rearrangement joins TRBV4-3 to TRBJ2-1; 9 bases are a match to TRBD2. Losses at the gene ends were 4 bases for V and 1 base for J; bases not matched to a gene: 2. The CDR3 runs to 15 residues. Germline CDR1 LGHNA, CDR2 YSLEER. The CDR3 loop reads CASSPLAGSYNEQFF. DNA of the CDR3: TGCGCCAGCAGCCCCCTAGCGGGATCCTACAATGAGCAGTTCTTC.

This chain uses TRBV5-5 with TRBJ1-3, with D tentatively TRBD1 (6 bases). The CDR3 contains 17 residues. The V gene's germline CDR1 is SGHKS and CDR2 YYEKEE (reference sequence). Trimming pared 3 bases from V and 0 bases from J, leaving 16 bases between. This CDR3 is CASSSRGSLLSGNTIYF. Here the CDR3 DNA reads TGTGCCAGCAGCTCCAGGGGATCGTTGCTCTCTGGAAACACCATATATTTT.

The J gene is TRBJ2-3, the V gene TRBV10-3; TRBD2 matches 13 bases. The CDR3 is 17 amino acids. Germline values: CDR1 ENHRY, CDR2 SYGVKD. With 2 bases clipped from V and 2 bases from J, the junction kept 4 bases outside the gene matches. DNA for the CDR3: TGTGCCATCAGTGAGGGTACTAGCGGGGGGGCCACAGATACGCAGTATTTT. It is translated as CAISEGTSGGATDTQYF.

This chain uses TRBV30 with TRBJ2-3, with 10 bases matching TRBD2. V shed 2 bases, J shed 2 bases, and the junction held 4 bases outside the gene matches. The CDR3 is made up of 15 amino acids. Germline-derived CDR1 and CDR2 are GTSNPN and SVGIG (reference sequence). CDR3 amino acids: CAWSSGGAVTDTQYF. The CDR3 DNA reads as TGTGCCTGGAGTAGCGGGGGGGCCGTCACAGATACGCAGTATTTT.

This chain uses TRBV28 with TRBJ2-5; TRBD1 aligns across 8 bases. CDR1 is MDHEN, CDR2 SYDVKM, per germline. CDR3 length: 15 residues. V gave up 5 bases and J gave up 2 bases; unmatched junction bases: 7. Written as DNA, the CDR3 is TGTGCCAGCAGTCGGGGGTGGACAGGGCAAGAGACCCAGTACTTC. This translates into CASSRGWTGQETQYF.

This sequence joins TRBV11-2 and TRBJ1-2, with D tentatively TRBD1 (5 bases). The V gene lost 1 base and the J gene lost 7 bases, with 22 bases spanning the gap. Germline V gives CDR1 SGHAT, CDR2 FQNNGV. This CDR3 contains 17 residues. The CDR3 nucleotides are TGTGCCAGCAGCTTAGCCGGACAAGACGGGGGAAGCGGTGGCTACACCTTC. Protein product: CASSLAGQDGGSGGYTF.

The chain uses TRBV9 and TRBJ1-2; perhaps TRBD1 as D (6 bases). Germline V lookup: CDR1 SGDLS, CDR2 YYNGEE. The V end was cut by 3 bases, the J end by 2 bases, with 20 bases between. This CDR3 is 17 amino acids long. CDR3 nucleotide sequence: TGTGCCAGCAGCGGGACCGGCAGGGGAGAGGGCAACTATGGCTACACCTTC. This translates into CASSGTGRGEGNYGYTF.

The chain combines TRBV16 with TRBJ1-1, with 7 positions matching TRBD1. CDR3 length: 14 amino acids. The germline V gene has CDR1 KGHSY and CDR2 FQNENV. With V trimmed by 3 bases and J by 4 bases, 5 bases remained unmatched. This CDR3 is CASSQDRMSTEAFF. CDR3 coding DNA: TGTGCCAGCAGCCAGGACAGGATGAGCACTGAAGCTTTCTTT. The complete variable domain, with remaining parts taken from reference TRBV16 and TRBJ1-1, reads GEEVAQTPKHLVRGEGQKAKLYCAPIKGHSYVFWYQQVLKNEFKFLISFQNENVFDETGMPKERFSAKCLPNSPCSLEIQATKLEDSAVYFCASSQDRMSTEAFFGQGTRLTVV.

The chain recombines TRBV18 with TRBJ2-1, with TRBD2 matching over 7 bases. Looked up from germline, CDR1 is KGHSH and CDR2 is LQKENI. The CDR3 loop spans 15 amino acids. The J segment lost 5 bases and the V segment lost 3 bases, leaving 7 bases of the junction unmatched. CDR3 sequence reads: CASSPERGYHNEQFF. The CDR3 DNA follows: TGTGCCAGCTCACCCGAGCGGGGATACCACAATGAGCAGTTCTTC.

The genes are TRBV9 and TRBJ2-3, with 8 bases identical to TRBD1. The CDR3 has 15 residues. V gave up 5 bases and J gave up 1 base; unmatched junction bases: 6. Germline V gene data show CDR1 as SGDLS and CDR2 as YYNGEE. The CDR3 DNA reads TGTGCCAGCAGTGACAGGGGCTTGGGCACAGATACGCAGTATTTT. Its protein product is CASSDRGLGTDTQYF.

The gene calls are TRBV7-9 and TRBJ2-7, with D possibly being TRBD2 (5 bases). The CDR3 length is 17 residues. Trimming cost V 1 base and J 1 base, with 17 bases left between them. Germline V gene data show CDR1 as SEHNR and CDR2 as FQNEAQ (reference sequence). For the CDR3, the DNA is TGTGCCAGCAGCTTAGTAGCGCCTTCAGAGCGGTCCTACGAGCAGTACTTC. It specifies CASSLVAPSERSYEQYF.

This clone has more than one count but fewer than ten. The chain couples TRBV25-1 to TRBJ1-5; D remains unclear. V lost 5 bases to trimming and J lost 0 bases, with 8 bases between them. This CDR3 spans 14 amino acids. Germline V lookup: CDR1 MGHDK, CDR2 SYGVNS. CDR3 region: CASSYLASNQPQHF. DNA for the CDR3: TGTGCCAGCAGTTACCTAGCTAGCAATCAGCCCCAGCATTTT.

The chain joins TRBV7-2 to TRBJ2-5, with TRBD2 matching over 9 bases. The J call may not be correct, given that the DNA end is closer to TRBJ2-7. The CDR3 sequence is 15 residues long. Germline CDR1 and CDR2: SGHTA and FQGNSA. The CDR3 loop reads CASSLEASGAYEQYF. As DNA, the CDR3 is TGTGCCAGCAGCTTAGAGGCTAGCGGGGCCTACGAGCAGTACTTC.

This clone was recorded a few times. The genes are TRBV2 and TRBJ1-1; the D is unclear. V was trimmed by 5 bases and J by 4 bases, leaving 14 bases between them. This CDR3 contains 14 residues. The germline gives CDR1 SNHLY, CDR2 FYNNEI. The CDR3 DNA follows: TGTGCCAGCAGTCAGAGGTCGCCAGCCACTGAAGCTTTCTTT. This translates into CASSQRSPATEAFF.

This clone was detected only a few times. The CDR3 sequence is CASSLWGLAGGYEQFF. CDR3 DNA sequence: TGTGCCAGCAGCTTATGGGGGCTAGCGGGGGGATATGAGCAGTTCTTC. The V and J genes are TRBV13 and TRBJ2-1; 11 bases match TRBD2. Germline assignment: CDR1 PRHDT and CDR2 FYEKMQ (reference sequence). J was trimmed by 8 bases and V by 2 bases; bases with no gene match: 8. The CDR3 totals 16 residues.

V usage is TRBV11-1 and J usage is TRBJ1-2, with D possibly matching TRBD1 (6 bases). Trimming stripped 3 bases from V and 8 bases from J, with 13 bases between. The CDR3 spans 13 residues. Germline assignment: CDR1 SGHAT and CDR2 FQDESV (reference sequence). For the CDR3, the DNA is TGTGCCAGCAGCTTCGACAGTGGGGGCGGCTACACCTTC. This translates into CASSFDSGGGYTF.

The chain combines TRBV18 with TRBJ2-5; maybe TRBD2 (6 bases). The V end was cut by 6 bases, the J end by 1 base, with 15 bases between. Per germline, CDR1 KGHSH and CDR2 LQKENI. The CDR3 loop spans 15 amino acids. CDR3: CASSRASDPQETQYF. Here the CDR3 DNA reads TGTGCCAGCTCCCGGGCTAGCGACCCCCAAGAGACCCAGTACTTC.

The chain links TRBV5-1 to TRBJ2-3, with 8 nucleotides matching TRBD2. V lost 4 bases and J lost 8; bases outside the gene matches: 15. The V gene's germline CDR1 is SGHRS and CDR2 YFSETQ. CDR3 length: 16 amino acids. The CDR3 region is CASSTQPGLGAGTQYF. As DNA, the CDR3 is TGCGCCAGCAGCACCCAACCGGGACTAGGGGCTGGTACGCAGTATTTT. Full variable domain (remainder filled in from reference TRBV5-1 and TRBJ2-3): KAGVTQTPRYLIKTRGQQVTLSCSPISGHRSVSWYQQTPGQGLQFLFEYFSETQRNKGNFPGRFSGRQFSNSRSEMNVSTLELGDSALYLCASSTQPGLGAGTQYFGPGTRLTVL.

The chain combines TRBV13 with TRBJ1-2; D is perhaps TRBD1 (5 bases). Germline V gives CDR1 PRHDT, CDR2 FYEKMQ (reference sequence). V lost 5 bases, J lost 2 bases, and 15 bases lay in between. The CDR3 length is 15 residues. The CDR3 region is CASSLLGGLNYGYTF. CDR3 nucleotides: TGTGCCAGCAGCCTCCTGGGGGGGTTGAACTATGGCTACACCTTC.

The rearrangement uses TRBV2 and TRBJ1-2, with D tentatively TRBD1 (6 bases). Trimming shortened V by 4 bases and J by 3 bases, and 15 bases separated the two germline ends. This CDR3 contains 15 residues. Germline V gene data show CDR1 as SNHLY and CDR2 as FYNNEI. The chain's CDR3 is CASSVTGSPYYGYTF. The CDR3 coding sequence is TGTGCCAGCAGTGTCACAGGGTCCCCGTACTATGGCTACACCTTC.

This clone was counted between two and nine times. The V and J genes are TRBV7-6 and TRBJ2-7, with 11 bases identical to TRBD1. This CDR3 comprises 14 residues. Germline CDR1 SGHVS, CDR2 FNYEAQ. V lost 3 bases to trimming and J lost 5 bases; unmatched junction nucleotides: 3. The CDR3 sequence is CASSFGQGANEQYF. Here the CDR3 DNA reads TGTGCCAGCAGCTTCGGACAGGGGGCGAACGAGCAGTACTTC.

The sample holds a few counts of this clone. The CDR3 DNA follows: TGTGCCAGCAGTGGGACTAGCGGGGGGGCCAATGAGCAGTTCTTC. Protein product: CASSGTSGGANEQFF. This chain links TRBV2 with TRBJ2-1; TRBD2 matches 15 bases. V was pared by 4 bases and J by 6 bases, with 1 base of the junction left unmatched. Germline V gives CDR1 SNHLY, CDR2 FYNNEI. This CDR3 comprises 15 residues.

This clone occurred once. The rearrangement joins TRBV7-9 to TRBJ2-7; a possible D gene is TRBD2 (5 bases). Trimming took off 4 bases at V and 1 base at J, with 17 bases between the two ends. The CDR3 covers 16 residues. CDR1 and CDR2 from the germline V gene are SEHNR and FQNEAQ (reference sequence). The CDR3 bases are TGTGCCAGCAGCTCCTTAGGCGGGCGGAGGTCCTACGAGCAGTACTTC. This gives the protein CASSSLGGRRSYEQYF.

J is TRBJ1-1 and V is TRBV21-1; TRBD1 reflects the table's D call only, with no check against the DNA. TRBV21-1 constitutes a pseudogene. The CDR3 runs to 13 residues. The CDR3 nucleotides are TGTGCCAGCAGCAAAGTACAGTCCACTGAAGCTTTCTTT. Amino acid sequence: CASSKVQSTEAFF.

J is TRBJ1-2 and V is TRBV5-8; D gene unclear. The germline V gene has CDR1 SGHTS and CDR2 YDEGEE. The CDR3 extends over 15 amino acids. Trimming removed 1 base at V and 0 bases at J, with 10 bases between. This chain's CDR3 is CASSLWASSNYGYTF. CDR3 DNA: TGTGCCAGCAGCTTGTGGGCCAGCTCTAACTATGGCTACACCTTC.

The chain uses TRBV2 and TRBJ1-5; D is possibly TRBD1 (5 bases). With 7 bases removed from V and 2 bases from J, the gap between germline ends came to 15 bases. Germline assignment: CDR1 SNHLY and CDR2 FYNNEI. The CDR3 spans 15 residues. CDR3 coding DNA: TGTGCCAGCAATCACGGGGGAGGGGGCAATCAGCCCCAGCATTTT. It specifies CASNHGGGGNQPQHF.

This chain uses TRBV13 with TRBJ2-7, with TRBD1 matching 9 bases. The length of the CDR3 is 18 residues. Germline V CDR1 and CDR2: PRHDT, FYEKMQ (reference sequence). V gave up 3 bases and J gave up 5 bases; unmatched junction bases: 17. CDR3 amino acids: CASSLVGGDGTGMDEQYF. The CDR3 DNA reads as TGTGCCAGCAGCTTGGTGGGAGGGGATGGGACAGGGATGGACGAGCAGTACTTC.

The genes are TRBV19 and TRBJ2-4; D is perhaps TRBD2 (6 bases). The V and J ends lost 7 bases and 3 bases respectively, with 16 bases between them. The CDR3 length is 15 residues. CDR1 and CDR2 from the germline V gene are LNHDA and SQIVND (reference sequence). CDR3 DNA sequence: TGTGCCAGTACGGGGGTCTCGGAAGGCAAAAACATTCAGTACTTC. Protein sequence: CASTGVSEGKNIQYF.

The CDR3 region has the DNA TGCGCCAGCAGCTCCGGGACAGGGCCTCAGCCCCAGCATTTT. This encodes CASSSGTGPQPQHF. The chain combines TRBV5-1 with TRBJ1-5; the match to TRBD1 covers 9 bases. Germline-derived CDR1 and CDR2 are SGHRS and YFSETQ. There are 14 residues in the CDR3. V gave up 3 bases and J gave up 6 bases; unmatched junction bases: 4. The entire variable domain, with the rest obtained from reference TRBV5-1 and TRBJ1-5, is as follows: KAGVTQTPRYLIKTRGQQVTLSCSPISGHRSVSWYQQTPGQGLQFLFEYFSETQRNKGNFPGRFSGRQFSNSRSEMNVSTLELGDSALYLCASSSGTGPQPQHFGDGTRLSIL.